The entry below gives a single TCR beta chain sequence along with its context. As yet, its antigen is unknown. Profiled with immunoSEQ multiplex PCR; TCRdb holds only in-frame clones, not every one. The table shows some 1.1 million clones, with about 80% occurring only once. The data originate from a study of shared clonotypes between healthy human individuals. Study observations and caveats: The authors sampled blood alone, and tissue repertoires likely differ. Clonotype sharing among the donors was expected to vary with sequencing depth. It was observed that roughly 4.8% of naive CD4 clonotypes were shared across a handful of donors.

CDR1 is SGHAT and CDR2 is FQNNGV in the germline V gene. The CDR3 length is 16 residues. Trimming stripped 1 base from V and 4 bases from J, with 13 bases between. The sequence came from a man between 18 and 35 years old in good health. Some clones in this sample may be carry-over from other donors' samples. V gene TRBV11-2 combines with J gene TRBJ1-4; no firm D call. Sequenced input: memory CD4+ T cells from PBMCs. Subset meaning: CD45RA-negative fraction. This chain's CDR3 is CASSLVRKALNEKLFF. CDR3 DNA: TGTGCCAGCAGCTTAGTAAGGAAGGCCCTTAATGAAAAACTGTTTTTT.